Each of the 30 T cell receptor beta chains below was sequenced from the same sample in a study of T-cell reconstitution after alpha-beta-depleted transplantation in children (TCRdb year 2016). This specimen's treatment or condition label, interpreted: allogeneic hematopoietic cell transplantation with graft depleted of TCRalphabeta T cells and CD19 B cells. Libraries were built with PCR. Sequencing relied on an Illumina HiSeq 2500. To normalize quantification of the TCRbeta repertoire, the TCR libraries were built with molecular barcoding that relied on unique molecular identifiers. Using fastp at Q25 and MiXCR, TCRdb reprocessed the public reads and kept productive beta chains. Every CDR3 protein is listed once, alongside the most common genes and DNA of its rows. For this sample the table gives 500,000 to 600,000 distinct CDR3 sequences, of which 20% to 30% were detected only once. The ten largest clones capture 36% of the sample.

This specimen consisted of PBMCs, obtained before TCRalphabeta/CD19-depleted stem cell transplant. These receptors were collected from a boy younger than two with Wiskott-Aldrich syndrome, due to receive a stem cell transplant.

CDR3 loop: CATSRDGIKSKYSNQPQHF. The CDR3 nucleotides read TGTGCCACCAGCAGAGATGGCATAAAGTCAAAGTATAGCAATCAGCCCCAGCATTTT. This chain links TRBV15 with TRBJ1-5; unclear D gene. The CDR3 consists of 19 residues. The germline V and J ends were trimmed by 0 bases and 0 bases, with 18 bases remaining between them. Per germline, CDR1 LNHNV and CDR2 YYDKDF (reference sequence).

The gene calls are TRBV10-2 and TRBJ2-2; D gene uncertain. Germline assignment: CDR1 WSHSY and CDR2 SAAADI. Trimming removed 1 base from V and 3 bases from J, with 9 bases in between. The CDR3 sequence is 15 residues long. CDR3 loop: CASSEWPRDTGELFF. CDR3 sequence (DNA): TGCGCCAGCAGTGAGTGGCCCCGGGACACCGGGGAGCTGTTTTTT.

The chain recombines TRBV6-5 with TRBJ2-5; 9 bases are a match to TRBD2. The CDR3 is 15 amino acids. Germline V CDR1 and CDR2: MNHEY, SVGAGI. With V trimmed by 2 bases and J by 5 bases, 6 bases remained unmatched. This chain's CDR3 is CASSYTGLARETQYF. The CDR3 DNA reads as TGTGCCAGCAGTTACACGGGACTAGCTCGGGAGACCCAGTACTTC.

Only a few counts were recorded for this clonotype. V is TRBV5-6 and J is TRBJ2-3; TRBD2 matches at 7 bases. Germline trimming cut 4 bases from V and 2 bases from J; bases unmatched to any gene: 4. Germline values: CDR1 SGHDT, CDR2 YYEEEE. This CDR3 has 14 residues. Here the CDR3 reads CASSGTIPTDTQYF. CDR3 in DNA: TGTGCCAGCAGCGGGACTATCCCCACAGATACGCAGTATTTT. The entire variable domain, with the rest obtained from reference TRBV5-6 and TRBJ2-3, is as follows: DAGVTQSPTHLIKTRGQQVTLRCSPKSGHDTVSWYQQALGQGPQFIFQYYEEEERQRGNFPDRFSGHQFPNYSSELNVNALLLGDSALYLCASSGTIPTDTQYFGPGTRLTVL.

This CDR3 reads CASSLFGTSGQTGANVLTF. CDR3 nucleotides: TGCGCCAGCAGCTTGTTTGGGACTAGCGGGCAGACTGGGGCCAACGTCCTGACTTTC. The rearrangement joins TRBV5-1 to TRBJ2-6; the match to TRBD2 covers 12 bases. V shed 1 base and J 2 bases; nucleotides not matched to a gene: 7. The CDR3 loop spans 19 amino acids. Per the germline V gene, CDR1 is SGHRS and CDR2 is YFSETQ.

In this sample, this clonotype turned up a few times. The rearrangement uses TRBV27 and TRBJ2-3; 7 nucleotides line up with TRBD2. Germline lookup yields CDR1 MNHEY and CDR2 SMNVEV (reference sequence). CDR3 length: 15 amino acids. V lost 5 bases, J lost 1 base, and 6 bases stayed unmatched. This chain's CDR3 is CASSTRTRGTDTQYF. The CDR3 region has the DNA TGTGCCAGCAGTACCCGGACTAGAGGCACAGATACGCAGTATTTT.

The chain recombines TRBV4-1 with TRBJ2-7; 12 positions agree with TRBD2. Germline CDR1 MGHRA, CDR2 YSYEKL. The CDR3 loop spans 18 amino acids. V dropped 2 bases and J dropped 0; count of bases not matched to a gene: 8. The CDR3 coding sequence is TGCGCCAGCAGCCAATATGCTAGCGGGAGGGGAAGCTCCTACGAGCAGTACTTC. Translated, it gives CASSQYASGRGSSYEQYF.

The chain links TRBV7-9 to TRBJ2-3, with 7 bases that match TRBD2. Germline CDR1 and CDR2: SEHNR and FQNEAQ (reference sequence). This CDR3 contains 16 residues. J was trimmed by 2 bases and V by 5 bases; bases with no gene match: 10. CDR3: CASSLLAGASTDTQYF. The CDR3 DNA reads TGTGCCAGCAGCCTCTTGGCGGGAGCCTCCACAGATACGCAGTATTTT.

This clonotype was counted ten times or more. Mismatch with germline at one junction end may stem from a read error. The chain recombines TRBV5-1 with TRBJ2-1, with D tentatively TRBD2 (6 bases). Germline assignment: CDR1 SGHRS and CDR2 YFSETQ. The CDR3 has 14 residues. The DNA of the CDR3 is TGTGCCAGCAGTTTGAGGGACTCATACAATGAGCAGTTCTTC. This codes for CASSLRDSYNEQFF.

The sample holds one count of this clonotype. V is TRBV4-1 and J is TRBJ1-2; weak D call: TRBD1 (5 bases). Trimming took off 4 bases at V and 2 bases at J, with 14 bases between the two ends. Germline-derived CDR1 and CDR2 are MGHRA and YSYEKL. The CDR3 extends over 15 amino acids. CDR3: CASSLGGTTNYGYTF. CDR3 bases: TGCGCCAGCAGCCTGGGGGGAACCACGAACTATGGCTACACCTTC.

This clonotype appeared a few times. J is TRBJ2-7 and V is TRBV5-1; D perhaps matches TRBD1 (5 bases). Germline values: CDR1 SGHRS, CDR2 YFSETQ. This CDR3 has 13 amino acids. V lost 4 bases, J lost 2 bases, and 10 bases lay in between. CDR3 in DNA: TGCGCCAGCAGCCCAACAGGCCCCTACGAGCAGTACTTC. It yields the protein CASSPTGPYEQYF.

The chain joins TRBV5-1 to TRBJ2-1; 8 nucleotides match TRBD1. In germline, CDR1 is SGHRS, CDR2 YFSETQ. The CDR3 spans 15 residues. The V and J ends lost 6 bases and 4 bases, in that order; junction bases with no gene match: 9. This chain's CDR3 is CASTLDRAGYNEQFF. Written as DNA, the CDR3 is TGCGCCAGCACCCTGGACAGGGCGGGATACAATGAGCAGTTCTTC.

This clonotype was seen more than once but under ten times. The rearrangement uses TRBV12-3 or TRBV12-4 and TRBJ2-3; 7 positions agree with TRBD2. CDR3 length: 16 residues. The ends lost 7 bases at V and 3 bases at J; junction bases unmatched: 13. The CDR3, as DNA: TGTGCCAGCACGGTACGAAGCGGGGCCCTAACAGATACGCAGTATTTT. As protein: CASTVRSGALTDTQYF.

The chain carries TRBV7-9 and TRBJ1-4; no clear D gene. Trimming took 5 bases from V and 8 from J, leaving 9 bases between them. The CDR3 sequence is 12 residues long. Germline assignment: CDR1 SEHNR and CDR2 FQNEAQ (reference sequence). The CDR3 region is CASSHTGEKLFF. In DNA, the CDR3 is TGTGCCAGCAGCCACACTGGAGAAAAACTGTTTTTT.

This clonotype appeared a few times. The chain couples TRBV2 to TRBJ2-2; 14 positions match TRBD2. The V gene's germline CDR1 is SNHLY and CDR2 FYNNEI. The CDR3 has 17 residues. J gave up 3 bases and V 3 bases, and 3 bases lay outside the gene matches. In DNA, the CDR3 is TGTGCCAGCAGTGAGGGACTAGCGGGAGTGTACACCGGGGAGCTGTTTTTT. Translated: CASSEGLAGVYTGELFF.

V and J are TRBV7-3 and TRBJ1-1, with D perhaps matching TRBD1 (5 bases). Germline V gene data show CDR1 as SGHTA and CDR2 as FQGTGA. The V end was cut by 1 base, the J end by 3 bases, with 9 bases between. CDR3 length: 14 amino acids. The CDR3 DNA reads TGTGCCAGCAGCTTAAGATGGGGGGACACTGAAGCTTTCTTT. This sequence encodes CASSLRWGDTEAFF.

This clonotype was picked up a small number of times. The chain has TRBV10-3 and TRBJ2-1; the D gene is possibly TRBD2 (5 bases). Germline loops: CDR1 ENHRY, CDR2 SYGVKD. CDR3 length equals 15 residues. Trimming removed 0 bases from V and 8 bases from J, with 14 bases in between. The CDR3 bases are TGTGCCATCAGTGAGTCGCCGGGAAACTTTGATGAGCAGTTCTTC. This sequence encodes CAISESPGNFDEQFF.

This CDR3 is CASILEGLAGGRYNEQFF. The CDR3 nucleotides read TGTGCCAGCATTCTCGAGGGACTAGCGGGAGGGAGGTACAATGAGCAGTTCTTC. The gene calls are TRBV6-5 and TRBJ2-1, with TRBD2 matching 16 bases. With V trimmed by 7 bases and J by 4 bases, 10 bases remained unmatched. This CDR3 has 18 amino acids. CDR1 and CDR2 (germline): MNHEY, SVGAGI.

The gene calls are TRBV29-1 and TRBJ2-5, with 9 positions matching TRBD1. J lost 6 bases, V lost 8 bases, and 16 bases had no gene match. From germline, CDR1 is SQVTM and CDR2 ANQGSEA. This CDR3 is 15 amino acids long. In DNA form, the CDR3 reads TGCAGCTTAAAGTATGGACAGGGGTCCTTGCAGACCCAGTACTTC. It is translated as CSLKYGQGSLQTQYF.

The chain carries TRBV27 and TRBJ2-2, with TRBD1 identical over 8 bases. After removal of 6 bases from V and 4 bases from J, the junction contained 1 base not matched to a gene. Germline lookup yields CDR1 MNHEY and CDR2 SMNVEV (reference sequence). The CDR3 runs to 13 residues. The CDR3 DNA follows: TGTGCCAGCAGGACAGGGGTCACCGGGGAGCTGTTTTTT. This codes for CASRTGVTGELFF.

This chain links TRBV5-1 with TRBJ2-1; no clear D. Looked up from germline, CDR1 is SGHRS and CDR2 is YFSETQ. CDR3 length equals 15 residues. Trimming stripped 0 bases from V and 7 bases from J, with 14 bases between. As DNA, the CDR3 is TGCGCCAGCAGCTTGGCCCCTAACAATTGGAATGAGCAGTTCTTC. Amino acid sequence: CASSLAPNNWNEQFF.

The V call is TRBV7-9, the J call TRBJ2-1, with a weak D call TRBD2 (5 bases). This CDR3 has 15 residues. With 6 bases removed from V and 0 bases from J, the gap between germline ends came to 12 bases. Germline V gene lookup returns CDR1 SEHNR and CDR2 FQNEAQ (reference sequence). CDR3: CASRSGVSSYNEQFF. In DNA, the CDR3 is TGTGCCAGCAGGTCCGGGGTGAGCTCCTACAATGAGCAGTTCTTC.

This clonotype was picked up a small number of times. The chain recombines TRBV6-5 with TRBJ1-2; 8 bases fit TRBD1. Germline CDR1 reads MNHEY; CDR2 reads SVGAGI. The CDR3 consists of 12 residues. V lost 6 bases and J lost 3; bases outside the gene matches: 0. This CDR3 reads CASRTGDYGYTF. The CDR3 DNA follows: TGTGCCAGCAGGACAGGGGACTATGGCTACACCTTC.

This clonotype was seen a few times. This chain connects TRBV3-1 to TRBJ2-4; TRBD2 might be the D (5 bases). Germline V gene data show CDR1 as LGHDT and CDR2 as YNNKEL (reference sequence). The CDR3 extends over 19 amino acids. With 4 bases removed from V and 0 bases from J, the gap between germline ends came to 22 bases. The CDR3 nucleotides read TGTGCCAGCAGCCCGATAGAGGTTGCGGGCCGGCTAGCCAAAAACATTCAGTACTTC. Protein product: CASSPIEVAGRLAKNIQYF.

The chain carries TRBV6-2 or TRBV6-3 and TRBJ2-6, with 9 nucleotides matching TRBD1. The CDR3 loop spans 20 amino acids. Germline CDR1 reads MNHEY; CDR2 reads SVGEGT. Trimming cost V 4 bases and J 1 base; bases outside gene matches: 14. The CDR3 bases are TGTGCCAGCAGTTCCATGGCCCCCGGGACAGGGACATCTGGGGCCAACGTCCTGACTTTC. Translation gives CASSSMAPGTGTSGANVLTF.

The chain employs TRBV20-1 and TRBJ2-1; D perhaps matches TRBD2 (6 bases). V was clipped by 3 bases and J by 7 bases, with 13 bases between them. This CDR3 region has 13 residues. Germline CDR1 reads DFQATT; CDR2 reads SNEGSKA (reference sequence). The CDR3 DNA sequence: TGCAGTGCTAGCGGGAGAAGGGTGAATGAGCAGTTCTTC. It translates to CSASGRRVNEQFF.

This clonotype was seen a handful of times. This sequence joins TRBV9 and TRBJ2-1, with 13 positions matching TRBD2. Germline CDR1 reads SGDLS; CDR2 reads YYNGEE. This CDR3 is 16 amino acids long. The ends lost 2 bases at V and 5 bases at J; junction bases unmatched: 4. The CDR3 DNA sequence: TGTGCCAGCAGCGTGGGGACTAGCGGGGTTCACAATGAGCAGTTCTTC. This encodes CASSVGTSGVHNEQFF.

The V gene is TRBV12-3 or TRBV12-4, the J gene TRBJ2-1; possible D gene TRBD2, 6 bases. The length of the CDR3 is 14 residues. V was shortened by 6 bases and J by 5 bases, with 14 bases between the two germline ends. The CDR3 protein is CASSPEGRNNEQFF. CDR3 in DNA: TGTGCCAGCAGCCCAGAGGGGAGGAACAATGAGCAGTTCTTC.

This clonotype was seen a handful of times. This rearrangement joins TRBV28 to TRBJ2-5; the match to TRBD2 covers 9 bases. The germline gives CDR1 MDHEN, CDR2 SYDVKM. The CDR3 extends over 16 amino acids. Losses at the gene ends were 5 bases for V and 2 bases for J; bases not matched to a gene: 9. The CDR3 here is CASSPLLAGAQETQYF. CDR3 nucleotide sequence: TGTGCCAGCAGTCCACTATTAGCGGGGGCGCAAGAGACCCAGTACTTC.

This chain joins TRBV25-1 and TRBJ2-1; 14 bases line up with TRBD2. The germline V gene has CDR1 MGHDK and CDR2 SYGVNS. The CDR3 contains 16 residues. J lost 5 bases, V lost 7 bases, and 7 bases had no gene match. The CDR3 protein is CASTGTSGRGHNEQFF. CDR3 nucleotides: TGTGCCAGCACGGGGACTAGCGGGAGAGGGCACAATGAGCAGTTCTTC.